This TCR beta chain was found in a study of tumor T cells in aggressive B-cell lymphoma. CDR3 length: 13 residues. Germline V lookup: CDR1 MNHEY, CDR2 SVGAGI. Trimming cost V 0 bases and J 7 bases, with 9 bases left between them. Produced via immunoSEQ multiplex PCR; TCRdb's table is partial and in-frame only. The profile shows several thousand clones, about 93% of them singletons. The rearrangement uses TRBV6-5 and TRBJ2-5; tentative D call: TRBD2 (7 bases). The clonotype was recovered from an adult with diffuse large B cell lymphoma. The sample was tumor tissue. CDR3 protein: CASSYSGGGTQYF. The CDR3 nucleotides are TGTGCCAGCAGTTACTCAGGGGGGGGGACCCAGTACTTC.